This T cell receptor (beta chain) was retrieved from a study of human T cells and chemical hapten exposure. TCRdb re-called the RACE reads with MiXCR, one entry per CDR3 protein. The data contain about 69,000 distinct CDR3 sequences, around a third of them singletons. CDR1 is DFQATT, CDR2 SNEGSKA, per germline (reference sequence). This CDR3 contains 15 residues. The time point is: patch test 1, 2 weeks after DPC sensitization. Treatment defined: therapeutic diphenylcyclopropenone sensitization with weekly scalp DPC. Remarks on this clonotype: One end of the junction does not line up with germline, which may come from a read error.

The chain is built from TRBV20-1 and TRBJ1-1; D remains unclear. The source was whole blood, collected in connection with sensitization to the hapten diphenylcyclopropenone (DPC). The TCR was taken from a man aged 35-49 years with alopecia areata. Some clones in this sample may be carry-over from other donors' samples. CDR3 DNA sequence: TGCAGTGCTAGAGATGCGGGTAGTCAGAACACTGAAACTTTCTTT. Protein sequence: CSARDAGSQNTETFF.